A single sample is the source of the 30 T cell receptor beta chains below, sequenced in a study of shared clonotypes between healthy human individuals. Method: immunoSEQ multiplex PCR; TCRdb's copy keeps in-frame clones and lacks some. This sample carries about 520,000 clones, more than 65% of them seen once, and the ten largest clones take 10% to 15%. Sequences were obtained from PBMCs. These TCRs come from a woman aged 40 to 50 in good health. Some clones in this sample may be carry-over from other donors' samples.

The chain recombines TRBV27 with TRBJ1-2; perhaps TRBD1 as D (5 bases). Germline CDR1 is MNHEY and CDR2 is SMNVEV (reference sequence). Trimming removed 4 bases from V and 8 bases from J, with 17 bases in between. This CDR3 spans 14 amino acids. Here the CDR3 DNA reads TGTGCCAGCAGTTCCCTGGGGGAACAAGAGGGCTACACCTTC. Translation gives CASSSLGEQEGYTF.

V and J are TRBV5-1 and TRBJ2-2, with D possibly being TRBD1 or TRBD2 (5 bases each). Germline V CDR1 and CDR2: SGHRS, YFSETQ. The V and J ends lost 6 bases and 4 bases respectively, with 16 bases between them. The CDR3 totals 15 residues. CDR3: CASTPEGRSTGELFF. As DNA, the CDR3 is TGCGCCAGCACCCCAGAGGGACGGAGCACCGGGGAGCTGTTTTTT. Complete variable domain (other parts from reference TRBV5-1 and TRBJ2-2): KAGVTQTPRYLIKTRGQQVTLSCSPISGHRSVSWYQQTPGQGLQFLFEYFSETQRNKGNFPGRFSGRQFSNSRSEMNVSTLELGDSALYLCASTPEGRSTGELFFGEGSRLTVL.

CDR3: CASSSRDSHSDTEAFF. The CDR3 DNA reads TGTGCCAGCAGCTCCCGGGACAGTCATTCAGACACTGAAGCTTTCTTT. The rearrangement links TRBV7-9 to TRBJ1-1; 7 nucleotides line up with TRBD1. With 4 bases clipped from V and 3 bases from J, the junction kept 11 bases outside the gene matches. This CDR3 has 16 amino acids. Per the germline V gene, CDR1 is SEHNR and CDR2 is FQNEAQ (reference sequence).

This clone is a singleton in its sample. The chain is built from TRBV5-4 and TRBJ2-1, with 8 bases aligning to TRBD1. This CDR3 is 15 amino acids long. The junction had 5 bases not matched to a gene; V was cut back by 0 bases and J by 6 bases. Germline values: CDR1 SGHNT, CDR2 YYREEE (reference sequence). In DNA form, the CDR3 reads TGTGCCAGCAGCTTGGGTAGGACAGGGACCAATGAGCAGTTCTTC. Translation: CASSLGRTGTNEQFF.

Turning to this clone: One junction end disagrees with the germline gene, perhaps due to a read error. The chain recombines TRBV7-2 with TRBJ1-2; a weak D match, TRBD1 (5 bases). In germline, CDR1 is SGHTA, CDR2 FQGNSA. The length of the CDR3 is 15 residues. Here the CDR3 DNA reads TGTGCCAGCAGCCGCATACAGGAGCCTAACTATGGCTGCACCTTC. This codes for CASSRIQEPNYGCTF.

As to this clone: The likely explanation is a read error, given a far larger clone one base away. The chain combines TRBV29-1 with TRBJ1-2; D gene uncertain. This CDR3 contains 14 residues. The V end lost 4 bases, the J end lost 4 bases, and 16 bases lay between the germline ends. Germline CDR1 SQVTM, CDR2 ANQGSEA. The CDR3 spells CSVASGDMGYGYTF. CDR3 nucleotides: TGCAGCGTTGCGAGCGGGGATATGGGCTATGGCTACACCTTC. Drawing the rest from reference TRBV29-1 and TRBJ1-2, the complete variable domain is SAVISQKPSRDICQRGTSLTIQCQVDSQVTMMFWYRQQPGQSLTLIATANQGSEATYESGFVIDKFPISRPNLTFSTLTVSNMSPEDSSIYLCSVASGDMGYGYTFGSGTRLTVV.

The chain couples TRBV19 to TRBJ1-5; D is unresolved. The CDR3 runs to 18 residues. With 7 bases removed from V and 1 base from J, the gap between germline ends came to 23 bases. Germline V gene data show CDR1 as LNHDA and CDR2 as SQIVND (reference sequence). The CDR3 nucleotides read TGTGCCAGTACTCACTCGAGCTGGGCTTTAAGGAGCAATCAGCCCCAGCATTTT. Translating it yields CASTHSSWALRSNQPQHF.

V is TRBV25-1 and J is TRBJ2-5; TRBD1 matches 10 bases. With 3 bases clipped from V and 5 bases from J, the junction kept 3 bases outside the gene matches. This CDR3 region has 14 residues. Germline V CDR1 and CDR2: MGHDK, SYGVNS. The CDR3 protein is CASSDGTGVETQYF. The CDR3 region has the DNA TGTGCCAGCAGTGATGGGACAGGGGTTGAGACCCAGTACTTC.

The rearrangement joins TRBV5-1 to TRBJ2-5; 7 bases map to TRBD2. The DNA end favors TRBJ2-7, so the J call may be wrong. This CDR3 is 13 amino acids long. CDR1 SGHRS and CDR2 YFSETQ come from the germline V gene. CDR3 sequence: CASSLNSGDEQYF. CDR3 DNA: TGCGCCAGCAGCTTGAACAGCGGGGACGAGCAGTACTTC.

This chain connects TRBV15 to TRBJ2-6; no firm D call. The V and J ends lost 3 bases and 0 bases respectively, with 9 bases between them. Germline V gene lookup returns CDR1 LNHNV and CDR2 YYDKDF (reference sequence). The CDR3 runs to 16 residues. Here the CDR3 reads CATSRDSISGANVLTF. The CDR3 nucleotides are TGTGCCACCAGCAGGGATTCTATCTCTGGGGCCAACGTCCTGACTTTC.

The chain recombines TRBV28 with TRBJ2-2; 7 bases are a match to TRBD1. Per germline, CDR1 MDHEN and CDR2 SYDVKM. This CDR3 is 13 amino acids long. V was pared by 7 bases and J by 4 bases, with 3 bases of the junction left unmatched. DNA for the CDR3: TGTGCCAGCACGACAGGGACCACCGGGGAGCTGTTTTTT. Translation: CASTTGTTGELFF.

This clone turned up a few times. The chain recombines TRBV5-5 with TRBJ1-6; TRBD1 might be the D (6 bases). This CDR3 contains 14 residues. Looked up from germline, CDR1 is SGHKS and CDR2 is YYEKEE (reference sequence). Trimming removed 4 bases from V and 6 bases from J, with 11 bases in between. The CDR3 loop is CASSRTDPNSPLHF. DNA of the CDR3: TGTGCCAGCAGCCGGACAGACCCTAATTCACCCCTCCACTTT.

CDR3 region: CATGRTHNYEQYF. CDR3 bases: TGTGCCACCGGTAGGACACATAACTACGAGCAGTACTTC. The rearrangement joins TRBV15 to TRBJ2-7, with D possibly being TRBD1 (5 bases). The CDR3 runs 13 residues. Germline assignment: CDR1 LNHNV and CDR2 YYDKDF (reference sequence). V was clipped by 8 bases and J by 3 bases, with 14 bases between them. Full variable domain (rest looked up from reference TRBV15 and TRBJ2-7): DAMVIQNPRYQVTQFGKPVTLSCSQTLNHNVMYWYQQKSSQAPKLLFHYYDKDFNNEADTPDNFQSRRPNTSFCFLDIRSPGLGDTAMYLCATGRTHNYEQYFGPGTRLTVT.

The J gene is TRBJ1-1, the V gene TRBV5-4, with 7 bases that match TRBD1. CDR1 is SGHNT and CDR2 is YYREEE in the germline V gene (reference sequence). After removal of 5 bases from V and 4 bases from J, the junction contained 5 bases not matched to a gene. There are 13 residues in the CDR3. This CDR3 reads CASSNSGGTEAFF. CDR3 sequence (DNA): TGTGCCAGCAGTAATTCAGGGGGCACTGAAGCTTTCTTT.

This chain uses TRBV9 with TRBJ1-2, with no clear D. CDR1 is SGDLS, CDR2 YYNGEE, per germline. The CDR3 consists of 12 residues. Between the trimmed V and J ends, which lost 2 bases and 2 bases, there was a span of 4 bases. This CDR3 reads CASSVQNYGYTF. The CDR3 DNA is TGTGCCAGCAGCGTCCAAAACTATGGCTACACCTTC.

The V and J genes are TRBV5-8 and TRBJ2-3, with a tentative D call TRBD1 (6 bases). Germline CDR1 SGHTS, CDR2 YDEGEE. Trimming took 0 bases from V and 4 from J, leaving 6 bases between them. The length of the CDR3 is 13 residues. The CDR3 region has the DNA TGTGCCAGCAGCTTGGGGACAGCAGATACGCAGTATTTT. Translated: CASSLGTADTQYF.

The chain carries TRBV5-1 and TRBJ2-1; D perhaps matches TRBD2 (5 bases). V lost 2 bases and J lost 4, with 22 bases in between. This CDR3 is 18 amino acids long. Per germline, CDR1 SGHRS and CDR2 YFSETQ. CDR3 nucleotides: TGCGCCAGCAGCTTAGGTATCCGGTCGGAGGTACGTTACAATGAGCAGTTCTTC. Translated: CASSLGIRSEVRYNEQFF.

This clone was seen many times. The rearrangement links TRBV9 to TRBJ1-1; D remains unclear. Germline CDR1 is SGDLS and CDR2 is YYNGEE. The CDR3 is 13 amino acids. Trimming stripped 4 bases from V and 4 bases from J, with 11 bases between. CDR3 DNA sequence: TGTGCCAGCAGCCCGACTTTCTTCACTGAAGCTTTCTTT. Residues: CASSPTFFTEAFF.

The chain joins TRBV29-1 to TRBJ1-2; no definite D call. This CDR3 comprises 12 residues. V dropped 3 bases and J dropped 3 bases, with 8 bases sitting between them. Germline values: CDR1 SQVTM, CDR2 ANQGSEA. The CDR3 nucleotides are TGCAGCGTTGATTGGCAGTACTATGGCTACACCTTC. Translation: CSVDWQYYGYTF.

The chain employs TRBV6-6 and TRBJ2-7; D unresolved. The V gene lost 5 bases and the J gene lost 0 bases, with 5 bases spanning the gap. The CDR3 extends over 12 amino acids. Germline assignment: CDR1 MNHNY and CDR2 SVGAGI (reference sequence). This chain's CDR3 is CASSAVSYEQYF. The CDR3 DNA follows: TGTGCCAGCAGTGCCGTCTCCTACGAGCAGTACTTC.

The J gene is TRBJ2-7, the V gene TRBV28; 8 bases match TRBD1. The CDR3 totals 17 residues. Germline V CDR1 and CDR2: MDHEN, SYDVKM. J was trimmed by 3 bases and V by 5 bases; bases with no gene match: 15. The CDR3 reads CASSPGTGGLTLYEQYF. The CDR3 DNA reads as TGTGCCAGCAGTCCCGGGACAGGAGGGTTGACACTCTACGAGCAGTACTTC.

The chain employs TRBV10-1 and TRBJ1-2; 7 bases are a match to TRBD1. This CDR3 has 21 amino acids. After removal of 4 bases from V and 4 bases from J, the junction contained 27 bases not matched to a gene. The V gene's germline CDR1 is WNHNN and CDR2 SYGVQD (reference sequence). The DNA of the CDR3 is TGCGCCAGCAGTGGGGGGGAAGTGAGGGGGCCGAGGAGTAAACGTTCCTATGGCTACACCTTC. This codes for CASSGGEVRGPRSKRSYGYTF.

The J gene is TRBJ2-5, the V gene TRBV7-2, with 13 positions matching TRBD2. Germline V gene data show CDR1 as SGHTA and CDR2 as FQGNSA. This CDR3 spans 16 amino acids. Trimming cost V 5 bases and J 2 bases; bases outside gene matches: 5. The CDR3 protein is CASSPRTSGGQETQYF. As DNA, the CDR3 is TGTGCCAGCAGCCCACGGACTAGCGGGGGACAAGAGACCCAGTACTTC.

The rearrangement links TRBV29-1 to TRBJ2-1; no clear D gene. With 6 bases removed from V and 6 bases from J, the gap between germline ends came to 15 bases. CDR3 length: 13 amino acids. The germline V gene has CDR1 SQVTM and CDR2 ANQGSEA. In DNA, the CDR3 is TGCAGCGTCGAGCCCAGGTGGGGCAATGAGCAGTTCTTC. Protein product: CSVEPRWGNEQFF.

This chain uses TRBV5-1 with TRBJ2-5; 7 bases align to TRBD2. The CDR3 sequence is 18 residues long. Germline CDR1 SGHRS, CDR2 YFSETQ. V shed 0 bases, J shed 3 bases, and the junction held 14 bases outside the gene matches. CDR3 protein: CASSLGPVTGGSEETQYF. The CDR3 DNA sequence: TGCGCCAGCAGCTTGGGGCCGGTGACGGGAGGCTCGGAAGAGACCCAGTACTTC.

In its sample, this clone was seen a few times. The rearrangement uses TRBV14 and TRBJ2-6; D possibly corresponds to TRBD1 (6 bases). This CDR3 spans 18 amino acids. The germline V gene encodes CDR1 SGHDN and CDR2 FVKESK. V lost 0 bases and J lost 0, with 12 bases in between. The CDR3 nucleotides read TGTGCCAGCAGCCAAGATAGGGGACACCTCTCTGGGGCCAACGTCCTGACTTTC. It yields the protein CASSQDRGHLSGANVLTF.

This sequence joins TRBV10-3 and TRBJ2-7; maybe TRBD1 (6 bases). V was trimmed by 4 bases and J by 0 bases, leaving 10 bases between them. The CDR3 covers 14 residues. Germline V gives CDR1 ENHRY, CDR2 SYGVKD. The CDR3 protein is CAISGTDNSYEQYF. The CDR3 coding sequence is TGTGCCATCAGTGGGACAGACAACTCCTACGAGCAGTACTTC.

To note about this clone: A far larger clone is a single base away, which makes a read error likely. The J gene is TRBJ2-2, the V gene TRBV30; TRBD2 agrees at 11 bases. Germline V gives CDR1 GTSNPN, CDR2 SVGIG (reference sequence). The CDR3 totals 14 residues. V was pared by 7 bases and J by 5 bases, with 6 bases of the junction left unmatched. This CDR3 is CASIRLAGTGELFF. As DNA, the CDR3 is TGTGCCTCCATCCGACTAGCGGGAACCGGGGAGCTGTTTTTT.

The rearrangement links TRBV7-7 to TRBJ2-1; D might be TRBD2 (6 bases). This CDR3 is 14 amino acids long. Trimming took 6 bases from V and 6 from J, leaving 15 bases between them. The germline gives CDR1 SSHAT, CDR2 FNYEAQ (reference sequence). The CDR3 sequence is CASSREFGVNEQFF. The CDR3 DNA sequence: TGTGCCAGCAGTCGGGAGTTTGGAGTCAATGAGCAGTTCTTC.

The chain recombines TRBV5-4 with TRBJ1-1; D might be TRBD1 (6 bases). Germline V gene sequence: CDR1 SGHNT, CDR2 YYREEE (reference sequence). The germline V and J ends were trimmed by 4 bases and 0 bases, with 16 bases remaining between them. The CDR3 sequence is 16 residues long. DNA of the CDR3: TGTGCCAGCAGCACCGGACAGATAGGCGTGAACACTGAAGCTTTCTTT. Protein sequence: CASSTGQIGVNTEAFF.